The 25 T cell receptor beta chains reported below all come from one sample, sequenced in a study of cytomegalovirus exposure and HLA in healthy donors. The study ran its PCR with 60 Vbeta and 13 Jbeta primers. Sequencing used immunoSEQ multiplex PCR; TCRdb keeps in-frame clones, though not all of them. The sample lists more than 200,000 clones; about 85% were seen once. Material: PBMCs. The receptor source for this set is a human donor in good health.

About this clone itself: The same CDR3 arises from other DNA sequences in this sample as well. The rearrangement joins TRBV5-5 to TRBJ2-7; TRBD1 agrees at 7 bases. Trimming removed 1 base from V and 3 bases from J; junction bases left unmatched: 1. The CDR3 covers 13 residues. In germline, CDR1 is SGHKS, CDR2 YYEKEE (reference sequence). DNA of the CDR3: TGTGCCAGCAGCTTGCCAGGGGGCTACGAGCAGTACTTC. Its protein is CASSLPGGYEQYF.

DNA of the CDR3: TGTGCCAGCAGCCCACCCCGATGGGAGAAGCAGTTCTTC. Translation gives CASSPPRWEKQFF. The chain recombines TRBV7-3 with TRBJ2-1; D might be TRBD2 (5 bases). CDR1 SGHTA and CDR2 FQGTGA come from the germline V gene. This CDR3 has 13 residues. Trimming cost V 5 bases and J 11 bases, with 16 bases left between them.

V and J are TRBV5-1 and TRBJ1-2, with 7 bases identical to TRBD1. Trimming took 2 bases from V and 6 from J; bases not matched to a gene: 1. The CDR3 is made up of 12 amino acids. Germline V lookup: CDR1 SGHRS, CDR2 YFSETQ. The CDR3 here is CASSFTGDGYTF. DNA of the CDR3: TGCGCCAGCAGCTTTACAGGGGATGGCTACACCTTC. Supplemented by reference TRBV5-1 and TRBJ1-2, the full variable domain reads KAGVTQTPRYLIKTRGQQVTLSCSPISGHRSVSWYQQTPGQGLQFLFEYFSETQRNKGNFPGRFSGRQFSNSRSEMNVSTLELGDSALYLCASSFTGDGYTFGSGTRLTVV.

As concerns this clone: Other DNA sequences in the sample encode the same CDR3. This chain connects TRBV5-4 to TRBJ2-7; 10 bases match TRBD1. After removal of 1 base from V and 3 bases from J, the junction contained 4 bases not matched to a gene. The CDR3 runs to 15 residues. Germline-derived CDR1 and CDR2 are SGHNT and YYREEE (reference sequence). CDR3 bases: TGTGCCAGCAGCTTGTCCGGGACAGGGGTCTACGAGCAGTACTTC. It encodes CASSLSGTGVYEQYF.

Only a few counts were recorded for this clone. V is TRBV4-3 and J is TRBJ2-7; a weak D match, TRBD1 (5 bases). CDR3 size: 16 residues. Between the trimmed V and J ends, which lost 4 bases and 0 bases, there was a span of 16 bases. Germline-derived CDR1 and CDR2 are LGHNA and YSLEER. CDR3 region: CASSLKQGPSSYEQYF. Written as DNA, the CDR3 is TGCGCCAGCAGCCTCAAGCAGGGTCCGAGCTCCTACGAGCAGTACTTC.

The chain uses TRBV4-3 and TRBJ2-7; D might be TRBD2 (6 bases). The CDR3 spans 16 residues. Trimming pared 0 bases from V and 2 bases from J, leaving 14 bases between. CDR1 is LGHNA and CDR2 is YSLEER in the germline V gene. This CDR3 reads CASSQDRYGSAYEQYF. The CDR3 DNA reads as TGCGCCAGCAGCCAAGATCGGTACGGGAGTGCCTACGAGCAGTACTTC.

The chain has TRBV18 and TRBJ1-2; D is possibly TRBD1 (6 bases). The CDR3 runs to 14 residues. In germline, CDR1 is KGHSH, CDR2 LQKENI. Trimming shortened V by 3 bases and J by 3 bases, and 11 bases separated the two germline ends. The DNA of the CDR3 is TGTGCCAGCTCACCTTCCCGACAGGACTATGGCTACACCTTC. Translation: CASSPSRQDYGYTF. Full variable domain (remainder filled in from reference TRBV18 and TRBJ1-2): NAGVMQNPRHLVRRRGQEARLRCSPMKGHSHVYWYRQLPEEGLKFMVYLQKENIIDESGMPKERFSAEFPKEGPSILRIQQVVRGDSAAYFCASSPSRQDYGYTFGSGTRLTVV.

This clone was observed a handful of times. J is TRBJ1-2 and V is TRBV2; 7 nucleotides line up with TRBD1. V dropped 9 bases and J dropped 7; count of bases not matched to a gene: 11. The CDR3 is made up of 13 amino acids. CDR1 and CDR2 from the germline V gene are SNHLY and FYNNEI. The CDR3 sequence: CARHPTGVSGYTF. The CDR3 DNA sequence: TGTGCCAGACACCCCACAGGGGTGAGTGGCTACACCTTC.

The gene calls are TRBV21-1 and TRBJ2-3; the D call in the table, TRBD2, was not verified against the DNA. TRBV21-1 corresponds to a pseudogene. This CDR3 is built from 17 residues. CDR3: CASSKASRVFGTDTQYF. In DNA, the CDR3 is TGTGCCAGCAGCAAAGCAAGTCGGGTCTTCGGGACAGATACGCAGTATTTT.

The V gene is TRBV4-1, the J gene TRBJ2-5; tentatively, D is TRBD1 (6 bases). CDR3 length equals 17 residues. The V gene's germline CDR1 is MGHRA and CDR2 YSYEKL. Trimming pared 2 bases from V and 4 bases from J, leaving 20 bases between. CDR3 DNA: TGCGCCAGCAGCCAAAAAGTTCAGCAGGGGTGGGGAGAGACCCAGTACTTC. Its translation: CASSQKVQQGWGETQYF.

This clone was observed a single time. The gene calls are TRBV19 and TRBJ2-2; TRBD2 aligns across 8 bases. The CDR3 totals 15 residues. Germline values: CDR1 LNHDA, CDR2 SQIVND (reference sequence). J gave up 4 bases and V 6 bases, and 7 bases lay outside the gene matches. The CDR3 sequence is CASRVGLGPTGELFF. The DNA of the CDR3 is TGTGCCAGTAGGGTGGGACTAGGTCCCACCGGGGAGCTGTTTTTT.

The chain is built from TRBV19 and TRBJ2-3, with 7 bases that match TRBD1. Per germline, CDR1 LNHDA and CDR2 SQIVND (reference sequence). The V and J ends lost 8 bases and 4 bases, in that order; junction bases with no gene match: 6. The CDR3 runs to 13 residues. The CDR3 coding sequence is TGTGCCAGTTTACCTACAGGGGCAGATACGCAGTATTTT. This translates into CASLPTGADTQYF.

The V call is TRBV7-9, the J call TRBJ2-5, with 8 positions matching TRBD2. The DNA end favors TRBJ2-7, so the J call may be wrong. The CDR3 is 13 amino acids. Germline assignment: CDR1 SEHNR and CDR2 FQNEAQ (reference sequence). DNA for the CDR3: TGTGCCAGCTGTACGGGAGGGGCGGACGAGCAGTACTTC. Its translation is CASCTGGADEQYF.

The V and J genes are TRBV11-3 and TRBJ2-3; 9 bases are a match to TRBD2. This CDR3 spans 17 amino acids. Germline CDR1 SGHNT, CDR2 YENEEA. V lost 1 base and J lost 3; bases outside the gene matches: 8. The CDR3 DNA follows: TGTGCCAGCAGCTTAGTGGCGGGAGGGCCGGGGACAGATACGCAGTATTTT. It encodes CASSLVAGGPGTDTQYF.

The chain combines TRBV21-1 with TRBJ2-1; TRBD2 reflects the table's D call only, with no check against the DNA. TRBV21-1 is shown as a pseudogene. The CDR3 spans 16 residues. CDR3 in amino acids: CASSKVSGSLHNEQFF. CDR3 bases: TGTGCCAGCAGCAAAGTCAGCGGGAGCCTTCACAATGAGCAGTTCTTC.

J is TRBJ1-1 and V is TRBV18; 10 positions agree with TRBD1. CDR3 length equals 19 residues. Losses at the gene ends were 0 bases for V and 4 bases for J; bases not matched to a gene: 14. Germline-derived CDR1 and CDR2 are KGHSH and LQKENI. Here the CDR3 DNA reads TGTGCCAGCTCACCACCGTTGGGACAGGGGATGGTTAGTGGCACTGAAGCTTTCTTT. It yields the protein CASSPPLGQGMVSGTEAFF.

Here the CDR3 DNA reads TGTGCCAGCAGTTCCCAGGGGTTGGAGACCCAGTACTTC. Protein: CASSSQGLETQYF. The V call is TRBV11-2, the J call TRBJ2-5; tentative D call: TRBD1 (6 bases). Trimming left V 6 bases short and J 5 bases short, with 13 bases between. Germline V gives CDR1 SGHAT, CDR2 FQNNGV. This CDR3 is 13 amino acids long.

This clone was counted a single time. This rearrangement joins TRBV5-1 to TRBJ2-7, with a possible D match to TRBD1 (6 bases). Germline V gene lookup returns CDR1 SGHRS and CDR2 YFSETQ. The CDR3 is made up of 14 amino acids. V lost 4 bases and J 3 bases, leaving 14 bases between the germline ends. The CDR3 nucleotides read TGCGCCAGCAGCCAACTAGGGACACTCTACGAGCAGTACTTC. This sequence encodes CASSQLGTLYEQYF.

A note on this clone: The junction differs from germline at one of its ends, possibly a read error. The rearrangement joins TRBV19 to TRBJ2-2, with 7 positions matching TRBD1. The CDR3 is made up of 15 amino acids. Per germline, CDR1 LNHDA and CDR2 SQIVND (reference sequence). This CDR3 is CASSDPGQLRAPSIF. CDR3 in DNA: TGTGCCAGTAGTGACCCGGGACAGCTGAGGGCTCCTTCTATTTTT. Based on the CDR3 plus reference TRBV19 and TRBJ2-2, the full variable domain is DGGITQSPKYLFRKEGQNVTLSCEQNLNHDAMYWYRQDPGQGLRLIYYSQIVNDFQKGDIAEGYSVSREKKESFPLTVTSAQKNPTAFYLCASSDPGQLRAPSIFGEGSRLTVL.

CDR3 amino acids: CATSRGTGENTEAFF. The CDR3, as DNA: TGTGCCACCAGCAGAGGAACAGGGGAGAACACTGAAGCTTTCTTT. The chain recombines TRBV15 with TRBJ1-1; TRBD1 agrees at 7 bases. In germline, CDR1 is LNHNV, CDR2 YYDKDF (reference sequence). Trimming removed 1 base from V and 1 base from J; junction bases left unmatched: 3. The CDR3 contains 15 residues.

Details on this clone: Within the sample, other DNA sequences also encode this same CDR3. This CDR3 is CASSLARDTQYF. CDR3 bases: TGCGCCAGCAGCTTGGCCAGAGATACGCAGTATTTT. The chain carries TRBV5-1 and TRBJ2-3; D is undetermined. This CDR3 region has 12 residues. CDR1 is SGHRS and CDR2 is YFSETQ in the germline V gene. V gave up 0 bases and J gave up 5 bases, with 4 bases separating them. The whole variable domain, filled in from reference TRBV5-1 and TRBJ2-3, reads KAGVTQTPRYLIKTRGQQVTLSCSPISGHRSVSWYQQTPGQGLQFLFEYFSETQRNKGNFPGRFSGRQFSNSRSEMNVSTLELGDSALYLCASSLARDTQYFGPGTRLTVL.

The chain is built from TRBV27 and TRBJ2-5; 8 bases fit TRBD2. Germline CDR1 is MNHEY and CDR2 is SMNVEV (reference sequence). The length of the CDR3 is 16 residues. Germline trimming cut 0 bases from V and 3 bases from J; bases unmatched to any gene: 6. The CDR3: CASSLSPSGRKETQYF. DNA of the CDR3: TGTGCCAGCAGTTTATCGCCCAGCGGGAGAAAAGAGACCCAGTACTTC.

This clone was observed once. The chain couples TRBV9 to TRBJ2-2; no clear D. Germline V CDR1 and CDR2: SGDLS, YYNGEE. The CDR3 runs to 14 residues. Trimming cost V 0 bases and J 5 bases, with 8 bases left between them. The CDR3 sequence is CASSVDVETGELFF. CDR3 nucleotides: TGTGCCAGCAGCGTAGATGTGGAGACCGGGGAGCTGTTTTTT. The variable domain in full, completed from reference TRBV9 and TRBJ2-2, reads DSGVTQTPKHLITATGQRVTLRCSPRSGDLSVYWYQQSLDQGLQFLIQYYNGEERAKGNILERFSAQQFPDLHSELNLSSLELGDSALYFCASSVDVETGELFFGEGSRLTVL.

As DNA, the CDR3 is TGTGCCAGCAGCTTGTCAAGCGGGAGGCCCGGGGAGCTGTTTTTT. Its translation is CASSLSSGRPGELFF. This rearrangement joins TRBV7-2 to TRBJ2-2; TRBD2 matches at 9 bases. Germline V gene data show CDR1 as SGHTA and CDR2 as FQGNSA. The CDR3 has 15 residues. Trimming at V came to 3 bases and at J to 6 bases, leaving 5 bases not matched to a gene.

This chain connects TRBV27 to TRBJ1-1, with D maybe TRBD1 (6 bases). Trimming removed 10 bases at V and 6 bases at J, with 21 bases between. Per the germline V gene, CDR1 is MNHEY and CDR2 is SMNVEV (reference sequence). The CDR3 loop spans 14 amino acids. The CDR3 DNA reads TGTGCCACCACCTCGGGGGGCAGGGCCGCTGAAGCTTTCTTT. Its protein product is CATTSGGRAAEAFF.